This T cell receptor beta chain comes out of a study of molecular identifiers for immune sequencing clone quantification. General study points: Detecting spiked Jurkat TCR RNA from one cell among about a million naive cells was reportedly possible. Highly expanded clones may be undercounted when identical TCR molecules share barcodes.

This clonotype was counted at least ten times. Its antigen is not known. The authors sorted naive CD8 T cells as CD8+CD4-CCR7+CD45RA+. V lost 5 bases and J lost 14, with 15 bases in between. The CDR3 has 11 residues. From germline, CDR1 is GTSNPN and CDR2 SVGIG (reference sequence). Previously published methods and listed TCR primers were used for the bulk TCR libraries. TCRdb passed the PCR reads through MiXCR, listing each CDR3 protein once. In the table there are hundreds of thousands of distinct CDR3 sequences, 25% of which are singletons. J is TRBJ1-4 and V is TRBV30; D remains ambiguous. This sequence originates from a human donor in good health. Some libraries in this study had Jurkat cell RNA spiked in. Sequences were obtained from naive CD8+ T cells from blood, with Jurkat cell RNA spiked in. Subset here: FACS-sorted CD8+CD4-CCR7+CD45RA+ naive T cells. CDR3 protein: CAWLLRWALFF. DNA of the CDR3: TGTGCCTGGTTGCTCCGCTGGGCGCTGTTTTTT.